This T cell receptor beta chain is drawn from a study of beta chain features in type 1 diabetes. General study findings and limits: In every one of the four CD4+ subsets, TCRB CDR3s were moderately but significantly shorter in Type 1 diabetes patients. TCRB rearrangement may or may not be influenced by HLA type; here this remained unresolved.

Expressed TCRB transcripts were sequenced because the entire RNA isolate underwent reverse transcription. The assay was immunoSEQ multiplex PCR, and TCRdb's table has in-frame clones only and misses some. The data contain 150,000 to 200,000 clones, around 8.6% of them singletons. The purity of all sorted populations exceeded 95%. To note about this clone: What it binds is not known.

Germline-derived CDR1 and CDR2 are LGHNA and YSLEER. V was shortened by 5 bases and J by 3 bases, with 14 bases between the two germline ends. This CDR3 has 15 residues. The V call is TRBV4-3, the J call TRBJ1-5; no firm D call. The sequencing input was central memory CD4+ T cells from blood. This receptor was taken from a woman under 30 with type 1 diabetes. The DNA for the CDR3 is TGCGCCAGCAGCGTCAGCCGGGATGACAATCAGCCCCAGCATTTT. As protein: CASSVSRDDNQPQHF.